These 31 T cell receptor beta chains originate from one sample sequenced in a study of shared clonotypes between healthy human individuals. Generated by immunoSEQ multiplex PCR, the TCRdb table keeps only in-frame clones and is missing some. The repertoire holds over a million clones, with approximately 80% as singletons. Sequencing input: memory CD4+ T cells from PBMCs. Subset reported: CD45RA-negative fraction. Receptor source: a man aged 18-30 years in good health. Some clones in this sample may be carry-over from other donors' samples.

The chain combines TRBV10-2 with TRBJ1-4, with 9 nucleotides matching TRBD1. The germline gives CDR1 WSHSY, CDR2 SAAADI. CDR3 length: 17 amino acids. J was trimmed by 8 bases and V by 6 bases; bases with no gene match: 16. The CDR3 loop is CASSDRPGTGPREKLFF. The CDR3 DNA reads as TGCGCCAGCAGCGATCGACCCGGGACAGGGCCCAGGGAAAAACTGTTTTTT.

Worth noting for this clone: The same CDR3 is also encoded by other DNA sequences in this sample. The genes are TRBV6-5 and TRBJ2-6; D uncertain. The CDR3 runs 13 residues. V shed 0 bases and J shed 4 bases, with 1 base lying between them. Germline CDR1 reads MNHEY; CDR2 reads SVGAGI. DNA of the CDR3: TGTGCCAGCAGTTACTCCGGGGCCAACGTCCTGACTTTC. It yields the protein CASSYSGANVLTF.

The chain is built from TRBV2 and TRBJ2-5, with D possibly TRBD1 on 6 matching bases. This CDR3 is 12 amino acids long. Germline V gives CDR1 SNHLY, CDR2 FYNNEI. V shed 7 bases and J shed 5 bases, with 11 bases lying between them. CDR3 bases: TGTGCCAGCAACAGGGATGGCGAGACCCAGTACTTC. Protein product: CASNRDGETQYF.

The chain couples TRBV18 to TRBJ2-5; D uncertain. V was shortened by 1 base and J by 4 bases, with 10 bases between the two germline ends. Germline V gene sequence: CDR1 KGHSH, CDR2 LQKENI. The CDR3 contains 14 residues. CDR3 bases: TGTGCCAGCTCACCACGGGTTTCAGTAGAGACCCAGTACTTC. This gives the protein CASSPRVSVETQYF.

The J gene is TRBJ2-3, the V gene TRBV2; 7 bases fit TRBD1. V was pared by 6 bases and J by 5 bases, with 14 bases of the junction left unmatched. The CDR3 spans 16 residues. Germline-derived CDR1 and CDR2 are SNHLY and FYNNEI. The CDR3 DNA follows: TGTGCCAGCAGCATCGACAGACAGGGTGCGGGAGATACGCAGTATTTT. The encoded protein is CASSIDRQGAGDTQYF.

The chain has TRBV19 and TRBJ2-1; 7 bases agree with TRBD2. CDR3 length: 15 amino acids. Per germline, CDR1 LNHDA and CDR2 SQIVND (reference sequence). Germline trimming cut 4 bases from V and 8 bases from J; bases unmatched to any gene: 11. In DNA, the CDR3 is TGTGCCAGTAGTAGGCCCGGGAGGACGGGCGATGAGCAGTTCTTC. Protein: CASSRPGRTGDEQFF.

The table lists this clone with many counts. V gene TRBV5-3 combines with J gene TRBJ1-5; TRBD1 agrees at 8 bases. TRBV5-3 is annotated as an ORF whose role is uncertain. The CDR3 is 16 amino acids. V was clipped by 4 bases and J by 3 bases; unmatched bases: 9. CDR3 amino acids: CARSRTGNGPNQPQHF. The CDR3, as DNA: TGTGCCAGAAGCAGGACAGGGAATGGCCCCAATCAGCCCCAGCATTTT.

The chain is built from TRBV19 and TRBJ2-4; D could derive from TRBD1 or TRBD2 (5 bases each). The V and J ends lost 2 bases and 0 bases respectively, with 11 bases between them. Germline lookup yields CDR1 LNHDA and CDR2 SQIVND (reference sequence). The CDR3 runs to 16 residues. In DNA form, the CDR3 reads TGTGCCAGTAGTATAACGGGGCCCTTAGCCAAAAACATTCAGTACTTC. Amino acids: CASSITGPLAKNIQYF.

The rearrangement joins TRBV9 to TRBJ1-2; 9 bases agree with TRBD1. The J segment lost 5 bases and the V segment lost 3 bases, leaving 5 bases of the junction unmatched. The CDR3 has 14 amino acids. Germline V lookup: CDR1 SGDLS, CDR2 YYNGEE. This CDR3 is CASSGSQGAYGYTF. CDR3 DNA sequence: TGTGCCAGCAGCGGGTCACAGGGGGCGTATGGCTACACCTTC.

Of note for this clone: This sequence is one base from a far larger clone and is likely a read error. Since the CDR3 does not end with the conserved phenylalanine or tryptophan, this likely comes from a read error. This chain links TRBV7-9 with TRBJ1-2; possible D gene TRBD1, 5 bases. Trimming took 6 bases from V and 7 from J, leaving 12 bases between them. This CDR3 is 12 amino acids long. Germline-derived CDR1 and CDR2 are SEHNR and FQNEAQ (reference sequence). The CDR3 coding sequence is TGTGCCAGCAGGGGTAGGACACCTGGCTACACCCTC. Its translation is CASRGRTPGYTL.

Note on this clone: The sample carries other DNA sequences with the same CDR3. The rearrangement joins TRBV15 to TRBJ2-5; D unclear. Germline V CDR1 and CDR2: LNHNV, YYDKDF (reference sequence). The CDR3 spans 11 residues. The V end was cut by 3 bases, the J end by 4 bases, with 3 bases between. The CDR3 spells CATSRGETQYF. CDR3 sequence (DNA): TGTGCCACCAGCAGGGGAGAGACCCAGTACTTC.

This clone was counted a few times. The chain is built from TRBV18 and TRBJ1-2, with D perhaps matching TRBD1 (6 bases). Germline lookup yields CDR1 KGHSH and CDR2 LQKENI. Trimming left V 0 bases short and J 3 bases short, with 14 bases between. The CDR3 runs 16 residues. The CDR3 coding sequence is TGTGCCAGCTCACCACCGGCGTGGGGGCAGGACTATGGCTACACCTTC. Protein: CASSPPAWGQDYGYTF.

The genes are TRBV2 and TRBJ2-2, with D hard to call. The V end was cut by 2 bases, the J end by 6 bases, with 7 bases between. Germline values: CDR1 SNHLY, CDR2 FYNNEI. This CDR3 comprises 13 residues. The CDR3 region is CASSEISPGELFF. CDR3 nucleotide sequence: TGTGCCAGCAGTGAAATTTCTCCCGGGGAGCTGTTTTTT.

The chain joins TRBV19 to TRBJ1-4; D perhaps matches TRBD1 (6 bases). CDR1 and CDR2 (germline): LNHDA, SQIVND (reference sequence). The CDR3 is 14 amino acids. V was pared by 9 bases and J by 8 bases, with 19 bases between. The CDR3 DNA reads TGTGCCAGCGACGCCGGGGGCAGGAAAGAAAAACTGTTTTTT. It translates to CASDAGGRKEKLFF.

This chain connects TRBV19 to TRBJ2-5; maybe TRBD2 (6 bases). V was cut by 6 bases and J by 2 bases, with 13 bases left in between. Looked up from germline, CDR1 is LNHDA and CDR2 is SQIVND (reference sequence). CDR3 size: 14 residues. The CDR3 DNA reads TGTGCCAGTAGCGGGGGAAGGGAACAAGAGACCCAGTACTTC. Translation: CASSGGREQETQYF.

In this sample, this clone turned up a few times. The gene calls are TRBV29-1 and TRBJ2-5, with no clear D. From germline, CDR1 is SQVTM and CDR2 ANQGSEA. The CDR3 is 12 amino acids. The V end was cut by 7 bases, the J end by 4 bases, with 13 bases between. As DNA, the CDR3 is TGCAGCGGGCTCGATGGCGGAGAGACCCAGTACTTC. Translation: CSGLDGGETQYF.

This clone was recorded at least ten times. This rearrangement joins TRBV20-1 to TRBJ2-7, with D tentatively TRBD1 or TRBD2 (6 bases each). CDR1 DFQATT and CDR2 SNEGSKA come from the germline V gene (reference sequence). The CDR3 runs 11 residues. V lost 7 bases to trimming and J lost 3 bases, with 10 bases between them. The CDR3 here is CSVGGLYEQYF. CDR3 DNA: TGCAGTGTAGGGGGGCTCTACGAGCAGTACTTC.

This chain connects TRBV6-1 to TRBJ1-5; D is undetermined. The CDR3 is 14 amino acids. Trimming pared 5 bases from V and 5 bases from J, leaving 13 bases between. The germline V gene encodes CDR1 MNHNS and CDR2 SASEGT. CDR3 protein: CASSPLGRDQPQHF. The CDR3 DNA reads TGTGCCAGCAGTCCCCTTGGGCGGGATCAGCCCCAGCATTTT.

This clone was counted ten times or more. The chain combines TRBV4-1 with TRBJ1-2; no reliable D call. Germline CDR1 MGHRA, CDR2 YSYEKL. V lost 4 bases, J lost 3 bases, and 15 bases lay in between. This CDR3 is 15 amino acids long. DNA for the CDR3: TGCGCCAGCAGCCTACAGAACACGGAATACTATGGCTACACCTTC. Protein product: CASSLQNTEYYGYTF.

The V call is TRBV7-3, the J call TRBJ1-1; D is unclear. The germline V and J ends were trimmed by 5 bases and 1 base, with 23 bases remaining between them. The CDR3 runs to 18 residues. Germline values: CDR1 SGHTA, CDR2 FQGTGA. The CDR3 sequence is CASSPSLHRIQKNTEAFF. For the CDR3, the DNA is TGTGCCAGCAGCCCTAGCCTGCACCGAATCCAAAAGAACACTGAAGCTTTCTTT.

The chain combines TRBV7-8 with TRBJ1-1; 11 bases map to TRBD1. The germline V gene has CDR1 SGHVS and CDR2 FQNEAQ. With V trimmed by 3 bases and J by 0 bases, 6 bases remained unmatched. This CDR3 contains 17 residues. The CDR3 nucleotides are TGTGCCAGCAGCTTTGGACAGGGGGCGAGGATGAACACTGAAGCTTTCTTT. Amino acid sequence: CASSFGQGARMNTEAFF.

The chain couples TRBV19 to TRBJ1-4, with D perhaps matching TRBD1 (5 bases). Trimming removed 4 bases from V and 0 bases from J, with 12 bases in between. CDR1 and CDR2 from the germline V gene are LNHDA and SQIVND (reference sequence). This CDR3 is 16 amino acids long. CDR3 region: CASSSRGGATNEKLFF. The DNA of the CDR3 is TGTGCCAGTAGTAGCCGGGGGGGAGCAACTAATGAAAAACTGTTTTTT.

Of note for this clone: The sample holds other DNA sequences that translate to the same CDR3. This chain connects TRBV28 to TRBJ2-3, with D unclear. Between the trimmed V and J ends, which lost 2 bases and 3 bases, there was a span of 3 bases. The CDR3 has 12 residues. Germline CDR1 reads MDHEN; CDR2 reads SYDVKM. DNA for the CDR3: TGTGCCAGCAGTTTAACGACAGATACGCAGTATTTT. It translates to CASSLTTDTQYF.

The sample holds many counts of this clone. This chain's CDR3 is CATSSRLPSYNEQFF. As DNA, the CDR3 is TGTGCCACCAGCTCCCGACTGCCTTCCTACAATGAGCAGTTCTTC. The chain employs TRBV15 and TRBJ2-1, with D unclear. The germline V gene has CDR1 LNHNV and CDR2 YYDKDF (reference sequence). This CDR3 region has 15 residues. With 5 bases removed from V and 1 base from J, the gap between germline ends came to 12 bases.

As regards this clone: This likely came from a read error, as a far larger clone is one base away. The missing conserved phenylalanine or tryptophan at the end of this CDR3 makes a read error likely. This chain uses TRBV18 with TRBJ2-7; D is unresolved. V lost 3 bases, J lost 3 bases, and 6 bases lay in between. In germline, CDR1 is KGHSH, CDR2 LQKENI. CDR3 size: 12 residues. CDR3 DNA sequence: TGTGCCAGCTCACCGTCAGACTACGAGCAGTACCTC. Protein product: CASSPSDYEQYL.

The genes are TRBV15 and TRBJ1-1; unclear D gene. There are 16 residues in the CDR3. The V end was cut by 0 bases, the J end by 5 bases, with 16 bases between. Looked up from germline, CDR1 is LNHNV and CDR2 is YYDKDF (reference sequence). CDR3 in amino acids: CATSRDIRVGGTEAFF. CDR3 DNA sequence: TGTGCCACCAGCAGAGATATTAGGGTCGGAGGGACTGAAGCTTTCTTT.

The rearrangement joins TRBV4-2 to TRBJ2-1; 7 bases are a match to TRBD2. Germline V gene lookup returns CDR1 LGHNA and CDR2 YNFKEQ. The CDR3 runs to 15 residues. V lost 2 bases and J lost 5; bases outside the gene matches: 6. The chain's CDR3 is CASSQFPLADNEQFF. The CDR3 region has the DNA TGTGCCAGCAGCCAATTTCCCCTAGCGGACAATGAGCAGTTCTTC.

This clone was detected once. An end of the junction differs from the germline gene, which may be a read error. V is TRBV7-2 and J is TRBJ1-2; perhaps TRBD1 as D (5 bases). Germline assignment: CDR1 SGHTA and CDR2 FQGNSA. The CDR3 consists of 12 residues. The CDR3 bases are TGTGCCAGCAGCGTTACCGGGCGGACACCCTTCTTC. This encodes CASSVTGRTPFF.

The V and J genes are TRBV2 and TRBJ2-1; perhaps TRBD2 as D (7 bases). V was pared by 2 bases and J by 5 bases, with 19 bases between. Germline CDR1 SNHLY, CDR2 FYNNEI. The CDR3 totals 17 residues. As DNA, the CDR3 is TGTGCCAGCAGTGAATTGGGGGGGCGAGGCGGACACAATGAGCAGTTCTTC. Its protein is CASSELGGRGGHNEQFF.

This clone was found once. The rearrangement uses TRBV6-6 and TRBJ1-4; TRBD1 aligns across 8 bases. Germline loops: CDR1 MNHNY, CDR2 SVGAGI (reference sequence). The CDR3 is 15 residues long. With 8 bases clipped from V and 8 bases from J, the junction kept 13 bases outside the gene matches. CDR3 amino acids: CASGTFRGRREKLFF. CDR3 bases: TGTGCCAGCGGAACCTTCAGGGGGCGGCGGGAAAAACTGTTTTTT.

This clone was detected a few times. The chain couples TRBV7-2 to TRBJ2-7, with a weak D call TRBD2 (6 bases). The V and J ends lost 0 bases and 7 bases respectively, with 10 bases between them. Germline V lookup: CDR1 SGHTA, CDR2 FQGNSA. This CDR3 is 13 amino acids long. CDR3 in amino acids: CASSLAREAEQYF. CDR3 coding DNA: TGTGCCAGCAGCTTAGCCAGGGAGGCGGAGCAGTACTTC.